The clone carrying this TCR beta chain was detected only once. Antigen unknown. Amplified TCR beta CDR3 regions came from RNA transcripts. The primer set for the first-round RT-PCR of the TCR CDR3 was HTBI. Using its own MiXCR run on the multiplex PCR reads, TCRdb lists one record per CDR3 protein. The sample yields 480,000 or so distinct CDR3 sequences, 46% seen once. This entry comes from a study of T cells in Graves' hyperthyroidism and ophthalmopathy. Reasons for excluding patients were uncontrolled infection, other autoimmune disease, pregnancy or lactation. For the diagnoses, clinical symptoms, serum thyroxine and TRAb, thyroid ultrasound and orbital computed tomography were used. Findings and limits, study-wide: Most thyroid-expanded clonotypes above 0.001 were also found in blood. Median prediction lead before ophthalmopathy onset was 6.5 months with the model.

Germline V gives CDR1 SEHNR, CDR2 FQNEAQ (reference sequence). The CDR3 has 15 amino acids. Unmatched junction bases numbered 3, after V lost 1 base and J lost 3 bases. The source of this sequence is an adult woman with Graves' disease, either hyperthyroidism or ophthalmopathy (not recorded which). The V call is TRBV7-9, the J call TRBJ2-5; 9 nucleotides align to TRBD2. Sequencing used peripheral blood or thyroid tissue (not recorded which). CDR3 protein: CASSLVVAGEETQYF. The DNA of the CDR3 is TGTGCCAGCAGCTTAGTGGTAGCGGGAGAAGAGACCCAGTACTTC.